This T cell receptor (beta chain) was sequenced during a study of T-cell reconstitution after alpha-beta-depleted transplantation in children. Using unique molecular identifiers, the investigators prepared the TCRbeta library. TCRdb re-analysed the PCR reads in MiXCR, keeping a single row per CDR3 protein. The sample lists 210,000 or so distinct CDR3 sequences, about 9.5% occurring once. This clonotype has a count of ten or more. V was trimmed by 6 bases and J by 5 bases, leaving 13 bases between them. The CDR3 contains 13 residues. From germline, CDR1 is LGHDT and CDR2 YNNKEL (reference sequence). V usage is TRBV3-1 and J usage is TRBJ1-1; D ambiguous. This receptor was obtained from a human donor who donated a stem cell graft to a child with acute lymphoblastic leukemia. Sequenced here: PBMCs from the stem cell graft donor, sampled from the stem cell graft. CDR3: CASSPSGVTEAFF. For the CDR3, the DNA is TGTGCCAGCAGTCCTTCCGGGGTTACTGAAGCTTTCTTT.